This is a list of T cell receptor beta chains from one sample in a study of Ad26.COV2.S vaccination and SARS-CoV-2 variants. Libraries were prepared by immunoSEQ multiplex PCR; TCRdb keeps only in-frame clonotypes and omits some of them. This sample has around 270,000 clones, with about 83% found just once. Sequences were derived from peripheral blood, sampled in a trial of Ad26.COV2.S vaccine versus placebo. The receptors stem from a person between 18 and 65 years old who received the Ad26.COV2.S COVID-19 vaccine or a placebo. Each CDR3 is given with its conserved first and last residue. D genes are given only for firm matches. Rows give clone size only sometimes, using once, few, many, or a class for an expanded clone.

len	d_gene	abundance	v_gene	j_gene	CDR3aa	CDR3nt
13	.	.	TRBV5-1	TRBJ1-5	CASSLDGNQPQHF	TGCGCCAGCAGCTTGGACGGGAATCAGCCCCAGCATTTT
16	.	.	TRBV4-3	TRBJ2-5	CASSQEKSRRGETQYF	TGCGCCAGCAGCCAAGAAAAGTCCCGCAGGGGAGAGACCCAGTACTTC
14	.	.	TRBV7-9	TRBJ1-6	CASSIDLNNSPLHF	TGTGCCAGCAGCATTGACTTGAATAATTCACCCCTCCACTTT
12	.	.	TRBV12-3/TRBV12-4	TRBJ2-5	CASSFNGETQYF	TGTGCCAGCAGTTTTAATGGTGAGACCCAGTACTTC
16	TRBD2	.	TRBV4-3	TRBJ2-1	CASSPRGGGSYNEQFF	TGCGCCAGCAGCCCACGCGGGGGGGGCTCCTACAATGAGCAGTTCTTC
18	TRBD1	.	TRBV18	TRBJ1-5	CASSPRTGGTTFNQPQHF	TGTGCCAGCTCACCACGGACAGGGGGGACTACCTTCAATCAGCCCCAGCATTTT
17	.	.	TRBV15	TRBJ2-2	CATSRDVPGANTGELFF	TGTGCCACCAGCAGAGATGTCCCGGGGGCAAACACCGGGGAGCTGTTTTTT
16	TRBD1	.	TRBV4-1	TRBJ1-4	CASSRKRTGDNEKLFF	TGCGCCAGCAGCCGAAAAAGGACAGGGGATAATGAAAAACTGTTTTTT
15	TRBD1	.	TRBV4-1	TRBJ1-2	CASSQQTGEIYGYTF	TGCGCCAGCAGCCAACAGACAGGGGAGATCTATGGCTACACCTTC
13	.	.	TRBV4-3	TRBJ2-1	CASSQILNNEQFF	TGCGCCAGCAGCCAAATACTCAACAATGAGCAGTTCTTC
16	TRBD2	few	TRBV27	TRBJ2-2	CASSFHPGLATGELFF	TGTGCCAGCAGTTTCCATCCGGGACTAGCGACCGGGGAGCTGTTTTTT
12	.	.	TRBV2	TRBJ2-5	CASRSPQETQYF	TGTGCCAGCAGATCACCCCAAGAGACCCAGTACTTC
17	TRBD1	.	TRBV7-9	TRBJ1-2	CASSLAWTGGDRVGYTF	TGTGCCAGCAGCTTAGCCTGGACAGGGGGCGACCGGGTTGGCTACACCTTC
14	TRBD1	.	TRBV29-1	TRBJ2-2	CSVGMGRGTGELFF	TGCAGCGTTGGAATGGGCAGGGGGACCGGGGAGCTGTTTTTT
14	.	.	TRBV5-1	TRBJ2-3	CASSLWRGTDTQYF	TGCGCCAGCAGCCTTTGGAGGGGCACAGATACGCAGTATTTT